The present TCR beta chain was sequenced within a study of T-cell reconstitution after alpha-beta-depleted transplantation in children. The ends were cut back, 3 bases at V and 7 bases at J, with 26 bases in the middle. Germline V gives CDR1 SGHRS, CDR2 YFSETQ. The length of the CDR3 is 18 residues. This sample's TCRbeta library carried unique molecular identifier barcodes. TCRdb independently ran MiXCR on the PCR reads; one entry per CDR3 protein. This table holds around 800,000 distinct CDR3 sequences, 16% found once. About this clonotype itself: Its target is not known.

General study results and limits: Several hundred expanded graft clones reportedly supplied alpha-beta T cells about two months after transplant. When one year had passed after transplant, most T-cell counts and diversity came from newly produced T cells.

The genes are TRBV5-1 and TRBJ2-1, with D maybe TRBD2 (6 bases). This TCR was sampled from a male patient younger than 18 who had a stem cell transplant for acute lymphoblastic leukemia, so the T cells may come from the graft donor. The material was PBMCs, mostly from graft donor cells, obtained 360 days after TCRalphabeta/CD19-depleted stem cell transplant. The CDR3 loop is CASSWSMGGIRIGNEQFF. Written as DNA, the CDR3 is TGCGCCAGCAGCTGGAGTATGGGCGGGATAAGAATTGGGAATGAGCAGTTCTTC.